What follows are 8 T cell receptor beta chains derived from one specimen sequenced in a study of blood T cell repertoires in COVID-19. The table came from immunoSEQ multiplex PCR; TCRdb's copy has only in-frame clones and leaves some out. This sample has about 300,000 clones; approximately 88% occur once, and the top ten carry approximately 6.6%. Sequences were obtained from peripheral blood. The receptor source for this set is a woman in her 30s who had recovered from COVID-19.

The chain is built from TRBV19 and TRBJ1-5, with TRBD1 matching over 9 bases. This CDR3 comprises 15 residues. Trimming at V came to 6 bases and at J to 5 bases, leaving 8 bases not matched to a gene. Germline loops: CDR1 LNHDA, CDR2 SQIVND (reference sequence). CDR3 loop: CASSAIQGADQPQHF. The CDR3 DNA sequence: TGTGCCAGTAGCGCAATACAGGGGGCAGATCAGCCCCAGCATTTT.

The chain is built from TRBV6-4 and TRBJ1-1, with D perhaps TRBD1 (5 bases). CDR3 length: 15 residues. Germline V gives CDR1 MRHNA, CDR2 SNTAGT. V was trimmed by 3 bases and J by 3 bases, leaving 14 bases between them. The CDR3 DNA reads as TGTGCCAGCAGTGAAGTGGGCGGGGGATACACTGAAGCTTTCTTT. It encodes CASSEVGGGYTEAFF.

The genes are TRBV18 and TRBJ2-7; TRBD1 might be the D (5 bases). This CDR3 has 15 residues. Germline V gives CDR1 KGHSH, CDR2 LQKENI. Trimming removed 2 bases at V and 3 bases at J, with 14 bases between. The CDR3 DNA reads TGTGCCAGCTCACCATCAGGGTCCCGTTACTACGAGCAGTACTTC. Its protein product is CASSPSGSRYYEQYF.

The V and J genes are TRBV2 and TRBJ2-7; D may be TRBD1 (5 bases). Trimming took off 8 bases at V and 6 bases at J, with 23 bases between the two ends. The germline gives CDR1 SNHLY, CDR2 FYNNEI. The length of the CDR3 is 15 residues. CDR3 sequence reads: CASGPPTVGKGEQYF. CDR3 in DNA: TGTGCCAGCGGCCCGCCGACAGTGGGGAAAGGCGAGCAGTACTTC.

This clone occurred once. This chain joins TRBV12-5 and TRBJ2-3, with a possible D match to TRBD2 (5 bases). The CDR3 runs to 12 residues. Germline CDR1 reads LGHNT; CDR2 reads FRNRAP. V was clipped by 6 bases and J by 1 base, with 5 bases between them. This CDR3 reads CASGRGTDTQYF. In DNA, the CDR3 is TGTGCTAGTGGGCGGGGCACAGATACGCAGTATTTT.

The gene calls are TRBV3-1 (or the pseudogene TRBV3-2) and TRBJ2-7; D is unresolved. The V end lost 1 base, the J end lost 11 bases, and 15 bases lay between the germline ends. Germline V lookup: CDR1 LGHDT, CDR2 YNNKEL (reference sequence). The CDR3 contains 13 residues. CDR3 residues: CASSQAPSGTEYF. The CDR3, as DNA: TGTGCCAGCAGCCAAGCCCCTTCCGGAACAGAGTACTTC.

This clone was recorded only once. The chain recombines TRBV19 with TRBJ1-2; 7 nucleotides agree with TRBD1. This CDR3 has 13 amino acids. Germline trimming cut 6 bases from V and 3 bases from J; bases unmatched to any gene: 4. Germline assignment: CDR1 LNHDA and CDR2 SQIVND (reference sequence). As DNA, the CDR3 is TGTGCCAGTAGGGAAGGGGGCGACTATGGCTACACCTTC. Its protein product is CASREGGDYGYTF.

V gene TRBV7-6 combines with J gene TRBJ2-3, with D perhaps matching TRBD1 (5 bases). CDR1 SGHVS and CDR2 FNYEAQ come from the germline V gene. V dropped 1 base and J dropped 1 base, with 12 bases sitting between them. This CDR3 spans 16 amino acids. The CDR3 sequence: CASSLEWGEGTDTQYF. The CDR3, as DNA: TGTGCCAGCAGCTTAGAGTGGGGCGAGGGCACAGATACGCAGTATTTT.